The sequence of this T cell receptor (beta chain) was determined in a study of long-term antiretroviral therapy in people with HIV. Study-wide points: Blood collection from the mid-2000s to the late 2010s possibly occurred under older ART regimens.

As for this clone: Its antigen is undetermined.

The run of the v3.0 immunoSEQ assay was at survey level. Produced via immunoSEQ multiplex PCR; TCRdb's table is partial and in-frame only. Here the sample spans about 25,000 clones, roughly 85% being singletons. The CDR3 sequence is 13 residues long. CDR1 and CDR2 (germline): MNHNY, SVGAGI (reference sequence). Trimming cost V 6 bases and J 4 bases; bases outside gene matches: 6. Participants with HIV, all of them, were treated in the United States. The chain employs TRBV6-6 and TRBJ2-7; 7 bases fit TRBD1. The input for sequencing was unsorted PBMCs, taken 1.2 years after starting antiretroviral therapy. This TCR was sampled from a man in his fifties with HIV. The CDR3 nucleotides read TGTGCCAGCAGATCGACAGGGCGATACGAGCAGTACTTC. Translated: CASRSTGRYEQYF.